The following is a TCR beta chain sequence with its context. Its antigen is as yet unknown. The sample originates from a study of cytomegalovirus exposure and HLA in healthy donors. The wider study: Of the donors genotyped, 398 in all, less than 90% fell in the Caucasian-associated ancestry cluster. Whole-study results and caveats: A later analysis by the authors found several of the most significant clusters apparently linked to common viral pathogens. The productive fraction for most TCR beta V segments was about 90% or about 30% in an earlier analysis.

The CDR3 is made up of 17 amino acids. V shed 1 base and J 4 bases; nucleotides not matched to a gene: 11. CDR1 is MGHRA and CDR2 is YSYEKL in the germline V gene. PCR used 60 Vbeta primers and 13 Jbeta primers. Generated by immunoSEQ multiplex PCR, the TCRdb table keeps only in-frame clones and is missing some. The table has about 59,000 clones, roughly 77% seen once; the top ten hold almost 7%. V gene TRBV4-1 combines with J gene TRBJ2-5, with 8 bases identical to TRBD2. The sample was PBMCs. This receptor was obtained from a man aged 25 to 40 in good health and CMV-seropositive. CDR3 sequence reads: CASSQGGAGGWGETQYF. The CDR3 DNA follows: TGCGCCAGCAGCCAAGGCGGCGCGGGGGGCTGGGGAGAGACCCAGTACTTC.